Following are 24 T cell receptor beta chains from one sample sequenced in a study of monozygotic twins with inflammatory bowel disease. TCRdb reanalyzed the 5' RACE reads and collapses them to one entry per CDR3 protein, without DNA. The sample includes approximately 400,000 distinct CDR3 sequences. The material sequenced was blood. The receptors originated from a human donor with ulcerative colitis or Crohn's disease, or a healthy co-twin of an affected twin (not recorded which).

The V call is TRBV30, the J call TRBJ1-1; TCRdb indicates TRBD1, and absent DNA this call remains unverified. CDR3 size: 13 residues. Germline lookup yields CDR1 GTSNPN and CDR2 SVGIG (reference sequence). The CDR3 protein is CAWLTGENTEAFF.

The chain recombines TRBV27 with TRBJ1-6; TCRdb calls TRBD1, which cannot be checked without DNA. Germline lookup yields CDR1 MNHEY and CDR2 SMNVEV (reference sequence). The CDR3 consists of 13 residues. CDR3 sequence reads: CASSRQRNSPLHF.

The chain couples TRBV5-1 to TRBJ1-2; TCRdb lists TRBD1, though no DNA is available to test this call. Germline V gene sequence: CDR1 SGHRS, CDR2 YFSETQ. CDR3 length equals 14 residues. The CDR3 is CASSFDRFNYGYTF.

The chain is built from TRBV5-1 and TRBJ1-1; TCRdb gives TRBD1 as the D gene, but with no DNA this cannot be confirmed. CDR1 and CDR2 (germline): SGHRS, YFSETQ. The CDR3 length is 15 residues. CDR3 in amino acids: CASSLALRQGTEAFF.

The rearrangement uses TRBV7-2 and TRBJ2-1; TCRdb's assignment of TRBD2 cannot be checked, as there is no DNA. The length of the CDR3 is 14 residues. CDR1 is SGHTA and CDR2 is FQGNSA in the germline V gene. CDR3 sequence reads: CASSLTSGGGPWPF.

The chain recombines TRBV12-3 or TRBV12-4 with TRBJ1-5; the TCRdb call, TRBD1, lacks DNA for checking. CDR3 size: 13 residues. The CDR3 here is CASTSRDNGPQHF.

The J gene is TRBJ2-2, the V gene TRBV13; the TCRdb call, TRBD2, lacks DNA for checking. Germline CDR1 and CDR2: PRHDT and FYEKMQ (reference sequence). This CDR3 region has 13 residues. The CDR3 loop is CASSSLLSGELFF.

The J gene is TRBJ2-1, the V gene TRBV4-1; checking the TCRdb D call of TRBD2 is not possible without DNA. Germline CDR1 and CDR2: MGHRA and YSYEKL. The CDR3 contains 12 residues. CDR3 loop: CASRLAGGPQFF.

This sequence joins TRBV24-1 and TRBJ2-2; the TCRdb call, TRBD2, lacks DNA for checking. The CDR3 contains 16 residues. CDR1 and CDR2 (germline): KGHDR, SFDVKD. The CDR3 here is CATSAESRTSASELFF.

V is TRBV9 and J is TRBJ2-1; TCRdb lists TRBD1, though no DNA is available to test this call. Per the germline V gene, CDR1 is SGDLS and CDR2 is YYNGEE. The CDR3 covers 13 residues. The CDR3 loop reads CASSAGGRDEQFF.

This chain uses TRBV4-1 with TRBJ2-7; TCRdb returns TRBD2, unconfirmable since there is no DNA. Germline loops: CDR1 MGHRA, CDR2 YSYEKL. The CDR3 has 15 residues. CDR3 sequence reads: CASSQGVEGDYEQYF.

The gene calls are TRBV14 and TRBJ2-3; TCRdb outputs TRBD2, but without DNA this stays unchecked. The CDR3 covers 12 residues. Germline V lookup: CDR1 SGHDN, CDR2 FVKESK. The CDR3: CASSPARSTQYF.

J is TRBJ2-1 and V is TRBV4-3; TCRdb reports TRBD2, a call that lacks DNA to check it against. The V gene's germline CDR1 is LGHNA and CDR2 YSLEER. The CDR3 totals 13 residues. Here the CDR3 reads CASSPGLASEQFF.

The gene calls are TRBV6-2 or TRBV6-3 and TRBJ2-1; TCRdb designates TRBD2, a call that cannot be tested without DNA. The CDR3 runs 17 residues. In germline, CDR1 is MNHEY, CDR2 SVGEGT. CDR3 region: CASSSPSTSGKYNEQFF.

The CDR3 sequence is CASSFLSPNQPQHF. The J gene is TRBJ1-5, the V gene TRBV7-9. The CDR3 length is 14 residues. Germline V lookup: CDR1 SEHNR, CDR2 FQNEAQ (reference sequence).

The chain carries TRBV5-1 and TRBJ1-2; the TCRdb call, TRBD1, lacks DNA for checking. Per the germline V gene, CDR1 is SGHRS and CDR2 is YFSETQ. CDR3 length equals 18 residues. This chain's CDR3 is CASSSDKRGTYANYGYTF.

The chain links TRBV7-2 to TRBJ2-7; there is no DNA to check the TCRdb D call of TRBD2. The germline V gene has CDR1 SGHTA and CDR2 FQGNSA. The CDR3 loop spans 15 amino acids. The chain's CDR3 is CASSFTGRAGYEQYF.

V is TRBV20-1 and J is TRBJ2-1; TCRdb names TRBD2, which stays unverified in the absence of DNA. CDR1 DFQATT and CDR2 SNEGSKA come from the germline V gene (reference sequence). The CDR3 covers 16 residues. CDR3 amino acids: CSARAAGGLSYNEQFF.

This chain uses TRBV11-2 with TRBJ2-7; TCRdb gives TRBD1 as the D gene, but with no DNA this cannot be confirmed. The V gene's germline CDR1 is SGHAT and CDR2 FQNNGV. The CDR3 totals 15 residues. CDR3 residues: CASSLGRDAKYKQYF.

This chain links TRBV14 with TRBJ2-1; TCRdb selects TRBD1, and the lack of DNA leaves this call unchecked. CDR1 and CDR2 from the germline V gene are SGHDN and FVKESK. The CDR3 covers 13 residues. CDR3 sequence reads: CASSVHPGYEQFF.

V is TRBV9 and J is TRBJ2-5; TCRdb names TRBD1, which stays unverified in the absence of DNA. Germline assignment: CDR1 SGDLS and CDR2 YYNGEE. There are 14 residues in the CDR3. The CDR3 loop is CASSVEGFGETQYF. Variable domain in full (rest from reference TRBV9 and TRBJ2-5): DSGVTQTPKHLITATGQRVTLRCSPRSGDLSVYWYQQSLDQGLQFLIQYYNGEERAKGNILERFSAQQFPDLHSELNLSSLELGDSALYFCASSVEGFGETQYFGPGTRLLVL.

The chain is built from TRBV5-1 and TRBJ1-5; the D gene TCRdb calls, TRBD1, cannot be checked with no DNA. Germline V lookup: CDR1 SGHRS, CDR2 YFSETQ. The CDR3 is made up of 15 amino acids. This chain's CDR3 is CASSLDGAVNQPQHF.

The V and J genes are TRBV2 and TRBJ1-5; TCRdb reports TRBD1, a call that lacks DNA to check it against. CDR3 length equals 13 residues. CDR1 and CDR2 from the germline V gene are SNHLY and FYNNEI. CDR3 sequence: CASTLDRYQPQHF.

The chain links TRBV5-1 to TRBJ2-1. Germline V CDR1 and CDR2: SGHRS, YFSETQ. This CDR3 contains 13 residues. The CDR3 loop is CASSLFQYNEQFF.